The 8 T cell receptor beta chains given below trace back to one sample, sequenced in a study of T cells after yellow fever vaccination. TCRdb independently ran MiXCR on the 5' RACE reads; one entry per CDR3 protein. The sample consists of 200,000 to 300,000 distinct CDR3 sequences, approximately 12% of them appearing once. Sequences were derived from CD4+ T cells sorted from PBMCs, sampled 45 days after the yellow fever booster vaccination. Receptor source: a man younger than 40 who received the YFV17D yellow fever vaccine.

CDR3 in DNA: TGCAGCGTTGAAGATAGACTAGCGTTCGAGCAGTTCTTC. Its translation is CSVEDRLAFEQFF. The J gene is TRBJ2-1, the V gene TRBV29-1, with TRBD2 matching 8 bases. This CDR3 comprises 13 residues. Per germline, CDR1 SQVTM and CDR2 ANQGSEA. With 0 bases clipped from V and 10 bases from J, the junction kept 5 bases outside the gene matches.

This clonotype was seen only a few times. The V call is TRBV12-3 or TRBV12-4, the J call TRBJ2-5; no reliable D call. Trimming shortened V by 6 bases and J by 0 bases, and 11 bases separated the two germline ends. The CDR3 consists of 14 residues. CDR3 region: CASSRRVNQETQYF. The CDR3 DNA follows: TGTGCCAGCAGCCGCCGGGTTAACCAAGAGACCCAGTACTTC.

The chain recombines TRBV3-1 with TRBJ2-7; 8 nucleotides align to TRBD1. CDR3 size: 13 residues. The germline V gene has CDR1 LGHDT and CDR2 YNNKEL (reference sequence). J gave up 5 bases and V 7 bases, and 7 bases lay outside the gene matches. The CDR3 spells CASMDRDRNEQYF. CDR3 bases: TGTGCCAGCATGGACAGGGATCGGAACGAGCAGTACTTC.

The V gene is TRBV7-8, the J gene TRBJ2-2, with 9 bases matching TRBD2. The CDR3 sequence is 18 residues long. J was trimmed by 5 bases and V by 5 bases; bases with no gene match: 15. Germline-derived CDR1 and CDR2 are SGHVS and FQNEAQ. Here the CDR3 DNA reads TGTGCCAGCAGCCCCCCAATTGGGGCGGGAGGGCGGACCGGGGAGCTGTTTTTT. Protein sequence: CASSPPIGAGGRTGELFF. Combining the CDR3 with reference TRBV7-8 and TRBJ2-2 gives the whole variable domain GAGVSQSPRYKVAKRGQDVALRCDPISGHVSLFWYQQALGQGPEFLTYFQNEAQLDKSGLPSDRFFAERPEGSVSTLKIQRTQQEDSAVYLCASSPPIGAGGRTGELFFGEGSRLTVL.

This clonotype was observed many times. This chain uses TRBV4-1 with TRBJ1-5, with D perhaps TRBD1 (5 bases). Per germline, CDR1 MGHRA and CDR2 YSYEKL. The CDR3 runs 15 residues. Trimming shortened V by 8 bases and J by 7 bases, and 21 bases separated the two germline ends. The CDR3 coding sequence is TGCGCCAGCGGAGCCGCGGGCAGGGAAAGACAGCCCCAGCATTTT. It yields the protein CASGAAGRERQPQHF.

This clonotype was observed a few times. The chain carries TRBV12-5 and TRBJ2-5, with a weak D call TRBD2 (5 bases). The CDR3 length is 13 residues. The V and J ends lost 7 bases and 0 bases respectively, with 9 bases between them. Per germline, CDR1 LGHNT and CDR2 FRNRAP. The CDR3 DNA reads as TGTGCTAGTGCCCCGACTAACCAAGAGACCCAGTACTTC. Residues: CASAPTNQETQYF.

This clonotype has a handful of counts. The gene calls are TRBV7-2 and TRBJ2-7; no clear D. The CDR3 runs to 13 residues. The ends were cut back, 1 base at V and 3 bases at J, with 7 bases in the middle. Germline assignment: CDR1 SGHTA and CDR2 FQGNSA. Written as DNA, the CDR3 is TGTGCCAGCAGCTTAGACCCGGACTACGAGCAGTACTTC. The encoded protein is CASSLDPDYEQYF.

This clonotype was seen at least ten times. The CDR3 loop is CASSLGYTGELFF. CDR3 in DNA: TGTGCCAGCAGCTTAGGATACACCGGGGAGCTGTTTTTT. This rearrangement joins TRBV7-9 to TRBJ2-2; D unclear. The germline V gene has CDR1 SEHNR and CDR2 FQNEAQ (reference sequence). The CDR3 covers 13 residues. Trimming took 1 base from V and 3 from J, leaving 3 bases between them. The variable domain in full, with the rest retrieved from reference TRBV7-9 and TRBJ2-2, is DTGVSQNPRHKITKRGQNVTFRCDPISEHNRLYWYRQTLGQGPEFLTYFQNEAQLEKSRLLSDRFSAERPKGSFSTLEIQRTEQGDSAMYLCASSLGYTGELFFGEGSRLTVL.